What follows are 6 T cell receptor beta chains derived from one specimen sequenced in a study of beta chain features in type 1 diabetes listed by TCRdb under 2018. The library was prepared using the immunoSEQ multiplex PCR assay. All of the isolated RNA was reverse transcribed with the High Capacity cDNA Reverse Transcription Kit, so expressed TCRB transcripts were sequenced. TCRdb took this table from immuneACCESS and kept in-frame rearrangements with V and J called. Such tables lack part of the clones; where checked against another copy, unresolved V genes explain under half of the gap, and the rest is unexplained. The sample includes around 40,000 clones, with around 52% observed a single time. The top ten clonotypes cover approximately 2.1% of the sample. Sequences were obtained from Tregs from blood. In light of the paper, this sample's cell subset or site label describes: regulatory CD4+ T cells. Source of these receptors: a woman younger than 35 in good health.

The rearrangement uses TRBV28 and TRBJ1-2; no clear D. Germline V gives CDR1 MDHEN, CDR2 SYDVKM. The length of the CDR3 is 13 residues. Trimming took off 2 bases at V and 4 bases at J, with 8 bases between the two ends. This CDR3 reads CASSLDNRYGYTF. The CDR3 nucleotides read TGTGCCAGCAGTTTAGACAACCGCTATGGCTACACCTTC.

This chain connects TRBV7-9 to TRBJ1-1; 7 bases line up with TRBD1. In germline, CDR1 is SEHNR, CDR2 FQNEAQ (reference sequence). The ends lost 4 bases at V and 4 bases at J; junction bases unmatched: 6. The CDR3 is 14 residues long. CDR3 residues: CASSYRQGGTEAFF. DNA for the CDR3: TGTGCCAGCAGCTACCGACAGGGTGGCACTGAAGCTTTCTTT.

This clone was detected a few times. The V and J genes are TRBV7-2 and TRBJ2-5; possible D gene TRBD2, 5 bases. In germline, CDR1 is SGHTA, CDR2 FQGNSA. The V and J ends lost 2 bases and 1 base respectively, with 11 bases between them. The CDR3 runs 15 residues. Here the CDR3 DNA reads TGTGCCAGCAGCTTACGCCCCGCGGGCCAAGAGACCCAGTACTTC. It is translated as CASSLRPAGQETQYF.

Only a few counts were recorded for this clone. The chain is built from TRBV29-1 and TRBJ2-7, with D unclear. V was shortened by 4 bases and J by 0 bases, with 16 bases between the two germline ends. Germline lookup yields CDR1 SQVTM and CDR2 ANQGSEA. The CDR3 loop spans 15 amino acids. In DNA, the CDR3 is TGCAGCGTTGTATTACCTCGTCGGAGCTCCTACGAGCAGTACTTC. Translated, it gives CSVVLPRRSSYEQYF.

The rearrangement links TRBV18 to TRBJ2-5; 9 bases fit TRBD2. The DNA matches TRBJ2-7 better at its end, which makes the J call doubtful. This CDR3 spans 17 amino acids. Germline values: CDR1 KGHSH, CDR2 LQKENI. The CDR3 reads CATSFQGSSGTAYEQYF. The DNA for the CDR3 is TGTGCCACCTCCTTCCAGGGTTCTAGCGGGACTGCCTACGAGCAGTACTTC.

V is TRBV11-2 and J is TRBJ2-2; 8 bases agree with TRBD1. The CDR3 runs to 15 residues. Per germline, CDR1 SGHAT and CDR2 FQNNGV. Germline trimming cut 3 bases from V and 2 bases from J; bases unmatched to any gene: 2. The DNA of the CDR3 is TGTGCCAGCAGCTTTCAGGGGGCTAACACCGGGGAGCTGTTTTTT. Protein: CASSFQGANTGELFF. Together with reference TRBV11-2 and TRBJ2-2, the CDR3 gives the full variable domain: EAGVAQSPRYKIIEKRQSVAFWCNPISGHATLYWYQQILGQGPKLLIQFQNNGVVDDSQLPKDRFSAERLKGVDSTLKIQPAKLEDSAVYLCASSFQGANTGELFFGEGSRLTVL.